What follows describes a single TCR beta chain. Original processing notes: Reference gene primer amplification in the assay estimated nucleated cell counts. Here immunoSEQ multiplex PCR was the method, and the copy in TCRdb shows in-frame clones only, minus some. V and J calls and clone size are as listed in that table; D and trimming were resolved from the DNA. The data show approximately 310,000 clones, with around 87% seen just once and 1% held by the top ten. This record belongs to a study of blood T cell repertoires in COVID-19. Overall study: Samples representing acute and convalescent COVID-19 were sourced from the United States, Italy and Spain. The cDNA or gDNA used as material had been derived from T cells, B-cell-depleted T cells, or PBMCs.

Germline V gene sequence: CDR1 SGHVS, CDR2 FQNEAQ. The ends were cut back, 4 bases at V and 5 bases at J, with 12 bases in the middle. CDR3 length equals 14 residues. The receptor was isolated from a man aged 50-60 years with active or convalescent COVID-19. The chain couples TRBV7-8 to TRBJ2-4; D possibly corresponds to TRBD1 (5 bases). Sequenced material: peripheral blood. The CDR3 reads CASSSTETENIQYF. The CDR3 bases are TGTGCCAGCAGCTCTACGGAGACAGAAAACATTCAGTACTTC.